This is a list of T cell receptor beta chains from one sample in a study of OX40 agonist ivuxolimab in advanced cancers. Assay used: immunoSEQ multiplex PCR; TCRdb lists only in-frame clones, some missing. There are over 30,000 clones in the sample; 82% occur only once, and approximately 1.8% lies in the top ten. This specimen was CD4+ or CD8+ T cells sorted from blood, taken in a trial of the OX40 agonist ivuxolimab. These receptors were collected from an adult with an advanced solid tumor such as melanoma, head and neck, liver or kidney cancer. Each CDR3 is given with its conserved first and last residue. The D gene is left open where the match is weak. Only part of the rows carry a size: once, few, many, or a class if the clone is expanded.

NA | TRBJ2-7 | NA | TRBV4-3 | CASSQSSTYEQYF | TGCGCCAGCAGCCAATCCTCAACCTACGAGCAGTACTTC
NA | TRBJ1-2 | NA | TRBV6-6 | CASRDRTAYGYTF | TGTGCCAGCAGAGACCGGACAGCCTATGGCTACACCTTC
NA | TRBJ2-3 | NA | TRBV9 | CASSVAASTDTQYF | TGTGCCAGCAGCGTAGCCGCCAGCACAGATACGCAGTATTTT
NA | TRBJ2-1 | NA | TRBV18 | CASSPQGSNNEQFF | TGTGCCAGCTCACCACAGGGATCTAACAATGAGCAGTTCTTC
NA | TRBJ2-3 | NA | TRBV19 | CASRTGATDTQYF | TGTGCCAGTAGGACAGGAGCCACAGATACGCAGTATTTT
NA | TRBJ1-5 | TRBD1 | TRBV19 | CASGTGGWDNQPQHF | TGTGCCAGTGGGACAGGGGGCTGGGACAATCAGCCCCAGCATTTT
NA | TRBJ1-2 | NA | TRBV7-2 | CASSFRTFDGYTF | TGTGCCAGCAGCTTTCGGACTTTCGATGGCTACACCTTC
NA | TRBJ2-1 | NA | TRBV5-1 | CASSLGSQGSVTNEQFF | TGCGCCAGCAGCTTGGGTAGTCAGGGTTCCGTTACCAATGAGCAGTTCTTC
NA | TRBJ2-5 | TRBD2 | TRBV27 | CASSTWGGFETQYF | TGTGCCAGCAGCACGTGGGGGGGGTTCGAGACCCAGTACTTC
once | TRBJ1-5 | TRBD1 | TRBV19 | CASSTGGDRVGNQPQHF | TGTGCCAGTAGTACCGGTGGGGACAGGGTCGGCAATCAGCCCCAGCATTTT
NA | TRBJ2-2 | TRBD1 | TRBV5-5 | CASSRQGNTGELFF | TGTGCCAGCAGCCGACAGGGGAACACCGGGGAGCTGTTTTTT
NA | TRBJ2-2 | TRBD2 | TRBV2 | CASLRELAGTGELFF | TGTGCCAGCTTGCGGGAACTAGCGGGCACCGGGGAGCTGTTTTTT
NA | TRBJ1-2 | NA | TRBV14 | CASSLGEDYGYTF | TGTGCCAGCAGCCTAGGGGAGGACTATGGCTACACCTTC
NA | TRBJ1-2 | NA | TRBV18 | CASQPRDGILYGYTF | TGTGCCAGCCAGCCTCGGGACGGCATTCTCTATGGCTACACCTTC
once | TRBJ2-5 | NA | TRBV9 | CASSVGQQETQYF | TGTGCCAGCAGCGTAGGACAGCAAGAGACCCAGTACTTC
NA | TRBJ1-2 | NA | TRBV10-3 | CAITNQIGPGGYTF | TGTGCCATCACTAACCAAATTGGGCCGGGTGGCTACACCTTC
NA | TRBJ2-1 | TRBD2 | TRBV14 | CASSLGLASYNEQFF | TGTGCCAGCAGCCTGGGACTAGCTTCCTACAATGAGCAGTTCTTC
once | TRBJ2-1 | NA | TRBV7-2 | CASSARGTRLSGYNEQFF | TGTGCCAGCAGCGCCAGAGGGACCCGCTTATCGGGATACAATGAGCAGTTCTTC
NA | TRBJ1-2 | NA | TRBV18 | CASSPEDLGYTF | TGTGCCAGCTCACCAGAGGACCTTGGCTACACCTTC
NA | TRBJ1-1 | NA | TRBV25-1 | CASKDPAGTEAFF | TGTGCCAGCAAGGACCCGGCAGGAACTGAAGCTTTCTTT
NA | TRBJ2-1 | NA | TRBV9 | CASSVEITNEQFF | TGTGCCAGCAGCGTAGAAATTACAAATGAGCAGTTCTTC
NA | TRBJ2-3 | NA | TRBV4-2 | CASSQDRFTDTQYF | TGTGCCAGCAGCCAAGATAGATTCACAGATACGCAGTATTTT
NA | TRBJ2-5 | NA | TRBV5-6 | CASGLQGPIKTQYF | TGTGCCAGCGGACTACAGGGGCCGATAAAGACCCAGTACTTC
NA | TRBJ2-3 | TRBD1 | TRBV6-5 | CASSLQGAPDTQYF | TGTGCCAGCAGTCTACAGGGGGCCCCAGATACGCAGTATTTT
NA | TRBJ2-2 | NA | TRBV27 | CASSLGRAGELFF | TGTGCCAGCAGTTTAGGCCGGGCCGGGGAGCTGTTTTTT
NA | TRBJ1-6 | NA | TRBV5-4 | CASSRQPGGSYNSPLHF | TGTGCCAGCAGCCGCCAGCCCGGGGGTTCCTATAATTCACCCCTCCACTTT
few | TRBJ1-5 | NA | TRBV30 | CAWSPERNQPQHF | TGTGCCTGGAGCCCTGAGAGAAATCAGCCCCAGCATTTT
NA | TRBJ1-2 | NA | TRBV11-2 | CASSLGRGYGYTF | TGTGCCAGCAGCTTGGGGAGGGGGTATGGCTACACCTTC
NA | TRBJ2-3 | TRBD2 | TRBV19 | CASIAPSGGAGAQYF | TGTGCCAGTATTGCCCCTAGCGGGGGGGCGGGGGCGCAGTATTTT
NA | TRBJ2-3 | NA | TRBV7-3 | CASSLLARHTQYF | TGTGCCAGCAGCTTACTAGCGCGACATACGCAGTATTTT
few | TRBJ1-1 | NA | TRBV25-1 | CASSRRGETEAFF | TGTGCCAGCAGTCGACGGGGCGAAACTGAAGCTTTCTTT
NA | TRBJ1-1 | NA | TRBV29-1 | CSVQGMNTEAFF | TGCAGCGTCCAGGGCATGAACACTGAAGCTTTCTTT
once | TRBJ2-1 | NA | TRBV6-5 | CASSLGTQRREQFF | TGTGCCAGCAGTCTCGGGACACAACGACGTGAGCAGTTCTTC
NA | TRBJ2-1 | NA | TRBV5-4 | CASSLVLALSSYNEQFF | TGTGCCAGCAGCTTGGTGCTAGCTCTAAGCTCCTACAATGAGCAGTTCTTC
once | TRBJ1-2 | NA | TRBV6-1 | CASTLSRGGDYGYTF | TGTGCCAGCACCTTAAGTCGGGGAGGGGACTATGGCTACACCTTC
NA | TRBJ2-7 | TRBD2 | TRBV7-2 | CASSLGLAGEQYF | TGTGCCAGCAGCTTAGGACTAGCGGGTGAGCAGTACTTC
NA | TRBJ1-2 | NA | TRBV9 | CASSVAEDSAGYTF | TGTGCCAGCAGCGTAGCTGAGGACTCGGCAGGCTACACCTTC
few | TRBJ2-3 | TRBD2 | TRBV18 | CASSPNRVAGDTDTQYF | TGTGCCAGCTCACCTAATAGAGTAGCGGGAGACACAGATACGCAGTATTTT
NA | TRBJ1-5 | NA | TRBV19 | CASIGRGSNQPQHF | TGTGCCAGTATAGGGAGGGGTAGCAATCAGCCCCAGCATTTT
NA | TRBJ2-3 | TRBD1 | TRBV5-1 | CASSDATGGTDTQYF | TGCGCCAGCAGCGACGCTACAGGGGGCACAGATACGCAGTATTTT
NA | TRBJ2-3 | TRBD2 | TRBV7-2 | CASSLAPGLAGADTQYF | TGTGCCAGCAGCTTAGCTCCGGGACTAGCGGGCGCAGATACGCAGTATTTT
once | TRBJ2-5 | NA | TRBV30 | CAWGTGDPRETQYF | TGTGCCTGGGGGACGGGAGATCCCCGGGAGACCCAGTACTTC
NA | TRBJ2-5 | NA | TRBV7-2 | CASSYPLGTQYF | TGTGCCAGCAGCTACCCCTTGGGGACCCAGTACTTC
NA | TRBJ2-2 | TRBD1 | TRBV5-1 | CASSSRQGTTGELFF | TGCGCCAGCAGCTCCCGACAGGGAACAACCGGGGAGCTGTTTTTT
NA | TRBJ1-5 | NA | TRBV7-8 | CASSNQMGQPQHF | TGTGCCAGCAGCAACCAGATGGGTCAGCCCCAGCATTTT
NA | TRBJ1-5 | TRBD1 | TRBV30 | CAWSSGGFMKNSNQPQHF | TGTGCCTGGAGTTCAGGGGGCTTTATGAAGAATAGCAATCAGCCCCAGCATTTT
NA | TRBJ1-1 | NA | TRBV15 | CATSRGVGGSFF | TGTGCCACCAGCAGAGGAGTAGGGGGGTCTTTCTTT
NA | TRBJ2-1 | NA | TRBV4-3 | CASSQDPAGRYEQFF | TGCGCCAGCAGCCAAGACCCGGCGGGTCGGTATGAGCAGTTCTTC
NA | TRBJ2-7 | NA | TRBV7-8 | CASSLGFLLPSHEQYF | TGTGCCAGCAGCTTAGGGTTTTTGCTACCATCCCACGAGCAGTACTTC
NA | TRBJ2-1 | TRBD2 | TRBV5-4 | CASSTGTRVNEQFF | TGTGCCAGCAGCACCGGGACTAGGGTCAATGAGCAGTTCTTC